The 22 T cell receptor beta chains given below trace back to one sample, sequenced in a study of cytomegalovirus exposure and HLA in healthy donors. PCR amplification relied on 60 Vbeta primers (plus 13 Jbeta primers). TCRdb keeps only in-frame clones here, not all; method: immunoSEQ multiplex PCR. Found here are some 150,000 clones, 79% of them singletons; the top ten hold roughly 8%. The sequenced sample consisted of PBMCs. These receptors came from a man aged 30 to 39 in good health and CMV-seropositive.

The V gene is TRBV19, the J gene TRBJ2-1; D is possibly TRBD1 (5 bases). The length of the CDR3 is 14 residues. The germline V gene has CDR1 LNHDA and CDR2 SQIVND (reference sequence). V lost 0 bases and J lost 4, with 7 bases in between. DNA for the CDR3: TGTGCCAGTAGTATAGATCAGGGATACAATGAGCAGTTCTTC. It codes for CASSIDQGYNEQFF.

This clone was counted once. CDR3 coding DNA: TGTGCCAGCAGCTTAAGCGGGAGGAGGCCACAGGGGCAGTTCTTC. This sequence encodes CASSLSGRRPQGQFF. The chain joins TRBV5-4 to TRBJ2-1; 9 bases match TRBD2. CDR1 is SGHNT, CDR2 YYREEE, per germline (reference sequence). With V trimmed by 2 bases and J by 12 bases, 12 bases remained unmatched. The CDR3 has 15 amino acids.

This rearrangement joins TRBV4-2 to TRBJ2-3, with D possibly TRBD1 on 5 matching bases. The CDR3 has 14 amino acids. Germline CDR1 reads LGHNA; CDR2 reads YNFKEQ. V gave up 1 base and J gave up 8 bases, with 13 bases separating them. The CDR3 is CASSQGGGRGTQYF. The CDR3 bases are TGTGCCAGCAGCCAAGGGGGCGGCCGAGGTACGCAGTATTTT.

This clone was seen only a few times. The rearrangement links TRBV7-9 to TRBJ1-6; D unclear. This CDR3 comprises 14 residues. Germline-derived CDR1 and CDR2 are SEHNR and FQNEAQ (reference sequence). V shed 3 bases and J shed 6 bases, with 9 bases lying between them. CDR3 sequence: CASSFIEANSPLHF. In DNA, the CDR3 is TGTGCCAGCAGCTTCATCGAGGCTAATTCACCCCTCCACTTT.

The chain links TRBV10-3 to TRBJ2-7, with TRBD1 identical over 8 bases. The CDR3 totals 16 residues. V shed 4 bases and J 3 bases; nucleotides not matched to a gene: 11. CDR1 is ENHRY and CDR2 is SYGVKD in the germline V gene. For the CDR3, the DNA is TGTGCCATCAGTGCGAGCCCCGGGACAGGCCGCTACGAGCAGTACTTC. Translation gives CAISASPGTGRYEQYF.

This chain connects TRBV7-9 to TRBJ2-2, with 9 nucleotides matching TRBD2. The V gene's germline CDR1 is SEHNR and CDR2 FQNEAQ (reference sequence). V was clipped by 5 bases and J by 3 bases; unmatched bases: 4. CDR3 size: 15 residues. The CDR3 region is CASSGGTSYTGELFF. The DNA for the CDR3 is TGTGCCAGCAGCGGCGGGACTAGCTACACCGGGGAGCTGTTTTTT.

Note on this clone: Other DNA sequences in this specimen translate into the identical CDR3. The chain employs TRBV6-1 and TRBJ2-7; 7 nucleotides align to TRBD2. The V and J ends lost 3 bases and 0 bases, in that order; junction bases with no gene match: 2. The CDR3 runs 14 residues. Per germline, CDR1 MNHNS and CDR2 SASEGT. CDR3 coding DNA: TGTGCCAGCAGTGAGGCTAGCGGCTCCTACGAGCAGTACTTC. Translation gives CASSEASGSYEQYF.

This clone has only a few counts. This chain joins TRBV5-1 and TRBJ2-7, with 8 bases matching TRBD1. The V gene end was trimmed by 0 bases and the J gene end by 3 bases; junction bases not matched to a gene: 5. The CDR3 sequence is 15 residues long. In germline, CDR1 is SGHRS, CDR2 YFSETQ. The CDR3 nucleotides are TGCGCCAGCAGCTTGGCCCAGGGGGCTTACTACGAGCAGTACTTC. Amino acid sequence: CASSLAQGAYYEQYF. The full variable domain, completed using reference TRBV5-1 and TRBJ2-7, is KAGVTQTPRYLIKTRGQQVTLSCSPISGHRSVSWYQQTPGQGLQFLFEYFSETQRNKGNFPGRFSGRQFSNSRSEMNVSTLELGDSALYLCASSLAQGAYYEQYFGPGTRLTVT.

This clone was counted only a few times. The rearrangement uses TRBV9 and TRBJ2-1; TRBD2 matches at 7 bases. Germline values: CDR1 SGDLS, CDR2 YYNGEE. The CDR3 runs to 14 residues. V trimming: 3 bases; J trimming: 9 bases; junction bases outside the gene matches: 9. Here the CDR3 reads CASSGGGSLGEQFF. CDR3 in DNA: TGTGCCAGCAGCGGGGGGGGGAGTTTGGGTGAGCAGTTCTTC.

The CDR3 sequence is CASSPRGGGGNTIYF. For the CDR3, the DNA is TGTGCCAGCAGCCCCCGGGGAGGGGGTGGAAACACCATATATTTT. The chain carries TRBV7-6 and TRBJ1-3; TRBD1 might be the D (6 bases). Germline V gene data show CDR1 as SGHVS and CDR2 as FNYEAQ. CDR3 size: 15 residues. Deletions cut 5 bases from V and 3 bases from J, with 14 bases between.

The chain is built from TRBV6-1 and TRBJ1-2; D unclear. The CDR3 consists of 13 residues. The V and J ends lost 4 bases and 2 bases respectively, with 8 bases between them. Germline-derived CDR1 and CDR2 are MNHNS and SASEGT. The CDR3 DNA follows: TGTGCCAGCAGTGTGGGCAGGAACTATGGCTACACCTTC. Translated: CASSVGRNYGYTF.

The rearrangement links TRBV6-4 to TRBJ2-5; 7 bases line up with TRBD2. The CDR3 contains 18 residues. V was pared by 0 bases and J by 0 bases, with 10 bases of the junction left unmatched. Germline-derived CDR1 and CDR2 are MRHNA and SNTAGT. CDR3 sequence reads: CASSDSNLAEPYQETQYF. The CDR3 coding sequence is TGTGCCAGCAGTGACTCGAATCTAGCGGAACCGTACCAAGAGACCCAGTACTTC.

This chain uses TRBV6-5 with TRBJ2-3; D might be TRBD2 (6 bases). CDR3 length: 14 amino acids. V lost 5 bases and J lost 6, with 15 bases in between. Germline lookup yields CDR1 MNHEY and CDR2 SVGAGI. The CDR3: CASSPSVPGDTQYF. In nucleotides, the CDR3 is TGTGCCAGCAGTCCTAGCGTCCCGGGGGATACGCAGTATTTT.

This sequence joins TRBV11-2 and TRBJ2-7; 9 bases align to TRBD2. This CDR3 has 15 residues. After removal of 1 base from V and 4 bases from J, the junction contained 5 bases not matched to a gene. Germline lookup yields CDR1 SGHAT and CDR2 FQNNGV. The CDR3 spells CASSLGGGRAYEQYF. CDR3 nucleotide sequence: TGTGCCAGCAGCTTAGGCGGCGGGAGGGCGTACGAGCAGTACTTC.

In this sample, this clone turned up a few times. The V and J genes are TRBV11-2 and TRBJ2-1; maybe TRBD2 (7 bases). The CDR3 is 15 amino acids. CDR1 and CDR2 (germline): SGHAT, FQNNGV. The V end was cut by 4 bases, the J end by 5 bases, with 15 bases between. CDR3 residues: CASSSGGLNHNEQFF. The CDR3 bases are TGTGCCAGCAGCTCGGGGGGCTTAAACCACAATGAGCAGTTCTTC.

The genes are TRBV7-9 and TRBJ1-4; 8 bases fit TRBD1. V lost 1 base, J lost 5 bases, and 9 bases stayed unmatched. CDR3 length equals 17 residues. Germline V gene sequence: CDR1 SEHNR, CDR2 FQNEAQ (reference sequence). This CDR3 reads CASSLGRSGTGNEKLFF. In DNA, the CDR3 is TGTGCCAGCAGCTTAGGGAGGTCCGGGACAGGCAATGAAAAACTGTTTTTT.

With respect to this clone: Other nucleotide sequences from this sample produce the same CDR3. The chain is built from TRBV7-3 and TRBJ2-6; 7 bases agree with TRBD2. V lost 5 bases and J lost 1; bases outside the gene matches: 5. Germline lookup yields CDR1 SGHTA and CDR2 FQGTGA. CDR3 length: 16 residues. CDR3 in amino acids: CASSPPGGSGANVLTF. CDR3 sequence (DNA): TGTGCCAGCAGCCCCCCCGGGGGGTCTGGGGCCAACGTCCTGACTTTC.

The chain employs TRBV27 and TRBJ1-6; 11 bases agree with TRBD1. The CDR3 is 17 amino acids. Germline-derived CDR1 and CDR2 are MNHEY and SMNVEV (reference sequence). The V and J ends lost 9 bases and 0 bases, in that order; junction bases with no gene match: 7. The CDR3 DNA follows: TGTGCCAGAATTGGGACAGGGGGTAGCTCCTATAATTCACCCCTCCACTTT. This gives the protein CARIGTGGSSYNSPLHF.

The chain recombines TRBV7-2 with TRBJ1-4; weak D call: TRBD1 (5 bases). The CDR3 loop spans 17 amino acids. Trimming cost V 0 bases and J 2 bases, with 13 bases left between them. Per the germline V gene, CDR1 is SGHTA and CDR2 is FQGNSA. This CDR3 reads CASSLAGKDKTNEKLFF. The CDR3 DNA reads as TGTGCCAGCAGCTTAGCGGGCAAGGACAAGACTAATGAAAAACTGTTTTTT.

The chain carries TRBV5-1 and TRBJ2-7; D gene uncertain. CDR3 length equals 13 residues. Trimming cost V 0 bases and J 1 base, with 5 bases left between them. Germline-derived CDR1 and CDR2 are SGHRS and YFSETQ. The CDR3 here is CASSLAASYEQYF. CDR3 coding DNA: TGCGCCAGCAGCTTGGCAGCGTCCTACGAGCAGTACTTC. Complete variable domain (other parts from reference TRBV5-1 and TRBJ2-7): KAGVTQTPRYLIKTRGQQVTLSCSPISGHRSVSWYQQTPGQGLQFLFEYFSETQRNKGNFPGRFSGRQFSNSRSEMNVSTLELGDSALYLCASSLAASYEQYFGPGTRLTVT.

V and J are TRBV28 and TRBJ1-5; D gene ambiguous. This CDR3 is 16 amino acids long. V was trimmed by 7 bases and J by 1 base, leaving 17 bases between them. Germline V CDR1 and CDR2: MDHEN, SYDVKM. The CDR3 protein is CASMATATLSNQPQHF. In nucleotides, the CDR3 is TGTGCCAGCATGGCCACAGCAACTTTAAGCAATCAGCCCCAGCATTTT.

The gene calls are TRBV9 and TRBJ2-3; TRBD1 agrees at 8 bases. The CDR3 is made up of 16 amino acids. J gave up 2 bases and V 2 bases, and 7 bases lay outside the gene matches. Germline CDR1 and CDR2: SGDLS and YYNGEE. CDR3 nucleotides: TGTGCCAGCAGCGTTCTCGGGACAGGAAACACAGATACGCAGTATTTT. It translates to CASSVLGTGNTDTQYF.